This TCR beta chain was identified in a study of Ad26.COV2.S vaccination and SARS-CoV-2 variants. On the study more broadly: The vaccine Ad26.COV2.S was put into the muscle once, or twice with 56 days between.

In the case of this clone: The antigen remains undetermined.

This table comes from immunoSEQ multiplex PCR, and its TCRdb copy is limited to in-frame clones, with some not included. The sample lists about 680,000 clones, 89% occurring once. Study findings and constraints: The breadth of spike-specific CD8+ and CD4+ T cell responses after vaccination was reportedly substantial. Vaccinated individuals (as opposed to placebo recipients) had higher spike-specific TCR breadth. Using TCR breadth and depth analyses may have led to underestimated total T cell responses.

Treatment meaning: about 20 received Ad26.COV2.S at low or high dose, single or two shots; five or six received placebo; per-sample allocation not given. Specimens were obtained on day 63 following the first vaccine or placebo injection. V lost 3 bases and J lost 8, with 14 bases in between. Germline-derived CDR1 and CDR2 are KGHSH and LQKENI. The CDR3 extends over 14 amino acids. The V gene is TRBV18, the J gene TRBJ2-1; D remains unclear. This clonotype was sampled from a person between 18 and 65 years old who received the Ad26.COV2.S COVID-19 vaccine or a placebo. The specimen was peripheral blood, collected in a trial of Ad26.COV2.S vaccine versus placebo. The CDR3 DNA reads TGTGCCAGCTCACCGTCTCCAACAGCCCATGAGCAGTTCTTC. It yields the protein CASSPSPTAHEQFF.